The 21 T cell receptor beta chains below come from one sample, sequenced in a study of T cells in Graves' hyperthyroidism and ophthalmopathy. The source material, RNA transcripts, was used to amplify TCR beta CDR3 regions. The TCR CDR3 first-round RT-PCR relied on the HTBI primer set. TCRdb fed the multiplex PCR reads into MiXCR, producing one record per CDR3 protein. The sample includes approximately 330,000 distinct CDR3 sequences, roughly 20% of them seen just once. Input material: blood. Every receptor here comes from a woman aged 45-59 years with Graves' hyperthyroidism.

This clonotype occurred a few times. The gene calls are TRBV5-1 and TRBJ1-2, with no clear D. The CDR3 covers 17 residues. V lost 3 bases and J 0 bases, leaving 18 bases between the germline ends. Germline-derived CDR1 and CDR2 are SGHRS and YFSETQ. CDR3: CASSSKPNPGTNYGYTF. The CDR3 nucleotides are TGCGCCAGCAGCTCGAAACCGAATCCGGGGACTAACTATGGCTACACCTTC.

The CDR3 sequence is CASSESRTSGGVHQYF. The DNA of the CDR3 is TGTGCCAGCAGTGAATCCCGGACTAGCGGGGGGGTGCACCAGTACTTC. The chain uses TRBV2 and TRBJ2-5; TRBD2 matches at 15 bases. Germline CDR1 is SNHLY and CDR2 is FYNNEI. The CDR3 is 16 residues long. With V trimmed by 2 bases and J by 10 bases, 8 bases remained unmatched.

The rearrangement joins TRBV6-2 or TRBV6-3 to TRBJ1-1, with unresolved D. This CDR3 region has 15 residues. CDR1 is MNHEY and CDR2 is SVGEGT in the germline V gene. V lost 5 bases, J lost 2 bases, and 15 bases lay in between. CDR3 nucleotides: TGTGCCAGCAGTCCACATGGAGGCCCCAACACTGAAGCTTTCTTT. This encodes CASSPHGGPNTEAFF.

This clonotype showed up just a few times. The chain links TRBV28 to TRBJ2-7; 8 nucleotides match TRBD2. The CDR3 has 14 amino acids. Trimming removed 7 bases from V and 2 bases from J; junction bases left unmatched: 7. CDR1 is MDHEN and CDR2 is SYDVKM in the germline V gene. The CDR3 sequence is CASTGGGNPYEQYF. The CDR3 DNA follows: TGTGCCAGCACGGGGGGGGGCAACCCCTACGAGCAGTACTTC. Full variable domain (rest looked up from reference TRBV28 and TRBJ2-7): DVKVTQSSRYLVKRTGEKVFLECVQDMDHENMFWYRQDPGLGLRLIYFSYDVKMKEKGDIPEGYSVSREKKERFSLILESASTNQTSMYLCASTGGGNPYEQYFGPGTRLTVT.

This clonotype occurred a few times. At one boundary the junction diverges from the germline segment, which might be a read error. The chain couples TRBV28 to TRBJ2-1; 11 bases map to TRBD1. The CDR3 length is 15 residues. Germline loops: CDR1 MDHEN, CDR2 SYDVKM. CDR3 DNA: TGTGCCAGCAAGGGGGGGACAGGGGGAAACAATGAGCAGTCCTTC. Protein sequence: CASKGGTGGNNEQSF.

This clonotype was counted between two and nine times. The chain is built from TRBV3-1 and TRBJ2-1; possible D gene TRBD2, 6 bases. The CDR3 covers 16 residues. V lost 0 bases, J lost 0 bases, and 9 bases lay in between. Germline CDR1 is LGHDT and CDR2 is YNNKEL (reference sequence). CDR3 DNA: TGTGCCAGCAGCCAAGATCTAGCGAACTCCTACAATGAGCAGTTCTTC. This encodes CASSQDLANSYNEQFF.

The chain employs TRBV20-1 and TRBJ2-5; 13 bases fit TRBD2. Losses at the gene ends were 7 bases for V and 3 bases for J; bases not matched to a gene: 5. This CDR3 is built from 14 residues. The germline V gene has CDR1 DFQATT and CDR2 SNEGSKA (reference sequence). The CDR3 loop reads CSGGTSGVKETQYF. In DNA, the CDR3 is TGCAGTGGTGGGACTAGCGGGGTTAAAGAGACCCAGTACTTC.

The V and J genes are TRBV14 and TRBJ1-2; no reliable D call. The V and J ends lost 4 bases and 4 bases respectively, with 13 bases between them. The CDR3 is 14 residues long. Per the germline V gene, CDR1 is SGHDN and CDR2 is FVKESK. The CDR3 reads CASSPRYGGYGYTF. The CDR3 DNA sequence: TGTGCCAGCAGCCCCCGGTACGGAGGCTATGGCTACACCTTC.

This clonotype appeared a few times. The chain recombines TRBV4-1 with TRBJ1-3; no reliable D call. V lost 0 bases and J 0 bases, leaving 9 bases between the germline ends. The germline V gene has CDR1 MGHRA and CDR2 YSYEKL. The CDR3 loop spans 16 amino acids. The CDR3 DNA is TGCGCCAGCAGCCAAGATGAGCGGAGCTCTGGAAACACCATATATTTT. This gives the protein CASSQDERSSGNTIYF.

A remark on this clonotype: This may be a read error, as it is one base from a much larger clone. J is TRBJ1-2 and V is TRBV3-1, with 7 bases lining up with TRBD1. CDR1 and CDR2 (germline): LGHDT, YNNKEL (reference sequence). There are 15 residues in the CDR3. CDR3 in DNA: TGTGCCGGCAGCCAAGCCAGGACAGGAGGAAATGGCTACACCTTC. It translates to CAGSQARTGGNGYTF.

V usage is TRBV15 and J usage is TRBJ2-7; no clear D gene. The CDR3 runs 14 residues. Between the trimmed V and J ends, which lost 1 base and 3 bases, there was a span of 10 bases. In germline, CDR1 is LNHNV, CDR2 YYDKDF (reference sequence). Here the CDR3 reads CATSRAAENYEQYF. Written as DNA, the CDR3 is TGTGCCACCAGCAGAGCGGCAGAAAACTACGAGCAGTACTTC.

This clonotype showed up many times. The rearrangement uses TRBV7-9 and TRBJ2-7; D ambiguous. CDR3 length equals 11 residues. Germline lookup yields CDR1 SEHNR and CDR2 FQNEAQ (reference sequence). The V end lost 5 bases, the J end lost 6 bases, and 8 bases lay between the germline ends. CDR3 sequence reads: CASSPIVEQYF. The CDR3 DNA reads TGTGCCAGCAGCCCCATAGTCGAGCAGTACTTC.

This clonotype was observed many times. The rearrangement joins TRBV12-3 or TRBV12-4 to TRBJ1-5; D might be TRBD1 (5 bases). This CDR3 contains 15 residues. Trimming left V 6 bases short and J 0 bases short, with 12 bases between. The CDR3 sequence is CASSKGTDSNQPQHF. Here the CDR3 DNA reads TGTGCCAGCAGCAAGGGGACGGATAGCAATCAGCCCCAGCATTTT.

This chain connects TRBV7-8 to TRBJ2-7; TRBD1 is a possible D gene (7 bases). CDR3 size: 14 residues. V lost 5 bases, J lost 1 base, and 12 bases lay in between. Germline loops: CDR1 SGHVS, CDR2 FQNEAQ. The CDR3 DNA reads TGTGCCAGCAGCCAGGAGGGACAGTCCTACGAGCAGTACTTC. It specifies CASSQEGQSYEQYF.

CDR3 DNA sequence: TGTGCCAGCAGCTTGGTAACTGAGGGGTCCGAGCAGTACGTC. Translated, it gives CASSLVTEGSEQYV. The gene calls are TRBV5-8 and TRBJ2-7; TRBD1 or TRBD2 may be the D gene (5 bases each). V lost 0 bases to trimming and J lost 6 bases, with 13 bases between them. Germline V lookup: CDR1 SGHTS, CDR2 YDEGEE. The CDR3 spans 14 residues.

The chain uses TRBV6-1 and TRBJ1-6; D gene ambiguous. The germline V gene encodes CDR1 MNHNS and CDR2 SASEGT. V was trimmed by 2 bases and J by 7 bases, leaving 15 bases between them. The CDR3 has 16 residues. The CDR3 region is CASSELRTAGNSPLHF. Written as DNA, the CDR3 is TGTGCCAGCAGTGAACTACGGACGGCGGGAAATTCACCCCTCCACTTT.

This clonotype showed up many times. The chain has TRBV11-2 and TRBJ2-3; no clear D. The CDR3 spans 12 residues. Between the trimmed V and J ends, which lost 7 bases and 6 bases, there was a span of 11 bases. Looked up from germline, CDR1 is SGHAT and CDR2 is FQNNGV. The CDR3: CASTLLRDTQYF. CDR3 DNA sequence: TGTGCCAGCACCCTCTTGCGGGATACGCAGTATTTT.

This clonotype was recorded at least ten times. The chain recombines TRBV12-3 or TRBV12-4 with TRBJ2-1; D gene unclear. Trimming took 6 bases from V and 3 from J, leaving 6 bases between them. The CDR3 covers 12 residues. This CDR3 is CASSADYNEQFF. For the CDR3, the DNA is TGTGCCAGCAGCGCTGACTACAATGAGCAGTTCTTC.

The rearrangement links TRBV3-1 to TRBJ1-5; the D is unclear. V lost 0 bases to trimming and J lost 9 bases, with 6 bases between them. CDR1 is LGHDT, CDR2 YNNKEL, per germline (reference sequence). CDR3 length: 12 residues. For the CDR3, the DNA is TGTGCCAGCAGCCAAGATCAGTGGCCCCAGCATTTT. Protein sequence: CASSQDQWPQHF.

Ten or more counts support this clonotype. The chain uses TRBV28 and TRBJ2-3; TRBD2 agrees at 12 bases. The CDR3 totals 15 residues. From germline, CDR1 is MDHEN and CDR2 SYDVKM. V lost 7 bases to trimming and J lost 3 bases; unmatched junction nucleotides: 5. Written as DNA, the CDR3 is TGTGCCAGCAAAGGACTAGCGGGAAAAACAGATACGCAGTATTTT. Its translation is CASKGLAGKTDTQYF.

V gene TRBV9 combines with J gene TRBJ1-1; D gene uncertain. The V end lost 6 bases, the J end lost 3 bases, and 15 bases lay between the germline ends. Germline-derived CDR1 and CDR2 are SGDLS and YYNGEE. This CDR3 has 14 residues. DNA for the CDR3: TGTGCCAGCACCCGGCGGGCGGCGGACACTGAAGCTTTCTTT. Its translation: CASTRRAADTEAFF.